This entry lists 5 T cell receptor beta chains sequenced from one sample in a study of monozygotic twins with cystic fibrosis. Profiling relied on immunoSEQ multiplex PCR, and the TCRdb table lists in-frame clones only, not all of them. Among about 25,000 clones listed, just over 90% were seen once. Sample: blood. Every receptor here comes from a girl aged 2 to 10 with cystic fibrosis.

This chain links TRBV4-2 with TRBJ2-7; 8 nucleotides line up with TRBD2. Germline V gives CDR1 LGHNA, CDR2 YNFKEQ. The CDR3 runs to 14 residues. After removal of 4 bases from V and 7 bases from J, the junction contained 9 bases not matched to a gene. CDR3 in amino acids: CASSPQTAGGEQYF. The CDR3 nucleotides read TGTGCCAGCAGCCCCCAAACGGCGGGGGGAGAGCAGTACTTC.

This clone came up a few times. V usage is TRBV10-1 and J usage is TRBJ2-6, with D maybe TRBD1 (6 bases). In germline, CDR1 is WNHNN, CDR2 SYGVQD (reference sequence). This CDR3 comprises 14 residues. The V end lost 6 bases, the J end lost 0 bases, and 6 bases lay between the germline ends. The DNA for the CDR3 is TGCGCCAGCAGGGGACACTCTGGGGCCAACGTCCTGACTTTC. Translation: CASRGHSGANVLTF.

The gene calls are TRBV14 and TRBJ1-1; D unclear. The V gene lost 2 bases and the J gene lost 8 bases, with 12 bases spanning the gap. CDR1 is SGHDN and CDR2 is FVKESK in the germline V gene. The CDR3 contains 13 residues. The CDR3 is CASSQLLPGEAFF. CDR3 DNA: TGTGCCAGCAGCCAACTCCTCCCTGGGGAAGCTTTCTTT.

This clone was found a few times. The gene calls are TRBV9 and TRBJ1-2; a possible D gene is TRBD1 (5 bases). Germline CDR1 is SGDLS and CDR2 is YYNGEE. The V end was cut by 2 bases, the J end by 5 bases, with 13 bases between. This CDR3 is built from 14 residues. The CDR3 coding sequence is TGTGCCAGCAGCGTGTCGCCGACAGCTTATGGCTACACCTTC. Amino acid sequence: CASSVSPTAYGYTF.

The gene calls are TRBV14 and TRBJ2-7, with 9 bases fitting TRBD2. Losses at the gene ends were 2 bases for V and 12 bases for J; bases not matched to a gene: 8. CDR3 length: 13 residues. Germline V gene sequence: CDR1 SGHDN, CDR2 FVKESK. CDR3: CASSQSAGTSLYF. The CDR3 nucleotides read TGTGCCAGCAGCCAATCTGCCGGGACTAGCTTGTACTTC.